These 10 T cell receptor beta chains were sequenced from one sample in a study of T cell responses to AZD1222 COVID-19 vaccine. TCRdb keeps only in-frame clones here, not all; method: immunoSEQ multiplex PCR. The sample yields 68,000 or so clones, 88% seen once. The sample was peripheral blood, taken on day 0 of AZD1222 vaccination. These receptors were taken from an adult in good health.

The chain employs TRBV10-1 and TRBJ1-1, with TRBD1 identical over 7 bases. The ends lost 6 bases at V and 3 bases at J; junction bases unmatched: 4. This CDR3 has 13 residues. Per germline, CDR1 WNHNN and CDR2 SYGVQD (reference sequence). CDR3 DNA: TGCGCCAGCAGGCCGGACAGGCACACTGAAGCTTTCTTT. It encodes CASRPDRHTEAFF.

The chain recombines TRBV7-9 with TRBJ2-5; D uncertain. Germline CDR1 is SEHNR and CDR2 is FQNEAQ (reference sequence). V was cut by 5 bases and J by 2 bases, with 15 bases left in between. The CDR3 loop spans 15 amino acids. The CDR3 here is CASSPTPAAQETQYF. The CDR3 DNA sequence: TGTGCCAGCAGCCCCACCCCGGCAGCTCAAGAGACCCAGTACTTC.

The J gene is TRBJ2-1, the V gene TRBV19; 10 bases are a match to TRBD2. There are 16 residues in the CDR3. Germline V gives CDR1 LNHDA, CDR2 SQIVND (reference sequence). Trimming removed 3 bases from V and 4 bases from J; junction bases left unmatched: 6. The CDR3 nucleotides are TGTGCCAGTAGTATTGGTCTAGCGGGAGTATACAATGAGCAGTTCTTC. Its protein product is CASSIGLAGVYNEQFF. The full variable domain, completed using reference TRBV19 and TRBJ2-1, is DGGITQSPKYLFRKEGQNVTLSCEQNLNHDAMYWYRQDPGQGLRLIYYSQIVNDFQKGDIAEGYSVSREKKESFPLTVTSAQKNPTAFYLCASSIGLAGVYNEQFFGPGTRLTVL.

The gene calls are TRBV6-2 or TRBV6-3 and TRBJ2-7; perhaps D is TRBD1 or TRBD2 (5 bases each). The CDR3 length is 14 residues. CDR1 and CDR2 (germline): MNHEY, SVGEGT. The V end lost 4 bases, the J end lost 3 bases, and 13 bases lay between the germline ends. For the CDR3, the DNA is TGTGCCAGCAGTTCCCCTTCGAGGGGCTACGAGCAGTACTTC. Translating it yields CASSSPSRGYEQYF.

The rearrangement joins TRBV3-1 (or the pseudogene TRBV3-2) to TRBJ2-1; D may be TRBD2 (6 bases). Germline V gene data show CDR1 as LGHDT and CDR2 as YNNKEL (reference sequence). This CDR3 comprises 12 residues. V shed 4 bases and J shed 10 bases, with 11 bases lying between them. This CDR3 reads CASSRGLGEQFF. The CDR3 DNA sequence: TGTGCCAGCAGCCGGGGACTTGGGGAGCAGTTCTTC.

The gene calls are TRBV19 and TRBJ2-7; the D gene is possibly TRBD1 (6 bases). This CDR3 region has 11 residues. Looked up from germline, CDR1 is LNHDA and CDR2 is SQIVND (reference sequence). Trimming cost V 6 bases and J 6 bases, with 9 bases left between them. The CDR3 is CASRSGVEQYF. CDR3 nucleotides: TGTGCCAGTAGGTCAGGGGTCGAGCAGTACTTC. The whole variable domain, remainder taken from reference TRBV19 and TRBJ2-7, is DGGITQSPKYLFRKEGQNVTLSCEQNLNHDAMYWYRQDPGQGLRLIYYSQIVNDFQKGDIAEGYSVSREKKESFPLTVTSAQKNPTAFYLCASRSGVEQYFGPGTRLTVT.

The CDR3 region has the DNA TGTGCCAGCAGCCCCCTAGGCAGGGGGGATGAGCAGTTCTTC. Amino acids: CASSPLGRGDEQFF. The chain joins TRBV4-2 to TRBJ2-1; perhaps TRBD1 as D (7 bases). Deletions cut 4 bases from V and 8 bases from J, with 15 bases between. This CDR3 has 14 residues. CDR1 and CDR2 (germline): LGHNA, YNFKEQ.

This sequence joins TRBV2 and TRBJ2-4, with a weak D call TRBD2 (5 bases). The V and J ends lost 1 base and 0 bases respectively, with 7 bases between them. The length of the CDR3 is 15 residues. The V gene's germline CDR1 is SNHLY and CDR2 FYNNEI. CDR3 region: CASSEDRGAKNIQYF. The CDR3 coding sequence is TGTGCCAGCAGTGAAGATCGGGGAGCCAAAAACATTCAGTACTTC.

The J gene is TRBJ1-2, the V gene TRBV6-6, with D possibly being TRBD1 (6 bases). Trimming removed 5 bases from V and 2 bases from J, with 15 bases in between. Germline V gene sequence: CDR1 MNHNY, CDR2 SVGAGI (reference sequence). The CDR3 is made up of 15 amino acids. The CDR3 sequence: CASSPNRDRNYGYTF. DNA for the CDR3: TGTGCCAGCAGTCCGAACAGGGATCGGAACTATGGCTACACCTTC.

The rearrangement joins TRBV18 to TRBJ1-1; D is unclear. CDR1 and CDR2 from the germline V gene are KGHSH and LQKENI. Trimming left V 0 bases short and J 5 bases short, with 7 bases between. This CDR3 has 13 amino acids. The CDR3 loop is CASSPPLGTEAFF. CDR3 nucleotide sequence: TGTGCCAGCTCACCACCGTTAGGTACTGAAGCTTTCTTT.